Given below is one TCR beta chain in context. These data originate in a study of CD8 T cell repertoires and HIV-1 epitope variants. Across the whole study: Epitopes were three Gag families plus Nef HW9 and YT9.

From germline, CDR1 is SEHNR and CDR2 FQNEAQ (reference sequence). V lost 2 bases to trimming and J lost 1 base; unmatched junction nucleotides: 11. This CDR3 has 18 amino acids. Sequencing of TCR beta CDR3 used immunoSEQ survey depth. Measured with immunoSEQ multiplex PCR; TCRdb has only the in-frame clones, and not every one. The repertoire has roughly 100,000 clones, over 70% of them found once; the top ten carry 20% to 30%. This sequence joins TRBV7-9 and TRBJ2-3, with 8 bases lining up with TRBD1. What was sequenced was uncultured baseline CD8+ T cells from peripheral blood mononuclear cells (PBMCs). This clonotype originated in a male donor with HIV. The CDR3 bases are TGTGCCAGCAGCTTATACAACCTAGGGACAGGCGGCACAGATACGCAGTATTTT. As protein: CASSLYNLGTGGTDTQYF.